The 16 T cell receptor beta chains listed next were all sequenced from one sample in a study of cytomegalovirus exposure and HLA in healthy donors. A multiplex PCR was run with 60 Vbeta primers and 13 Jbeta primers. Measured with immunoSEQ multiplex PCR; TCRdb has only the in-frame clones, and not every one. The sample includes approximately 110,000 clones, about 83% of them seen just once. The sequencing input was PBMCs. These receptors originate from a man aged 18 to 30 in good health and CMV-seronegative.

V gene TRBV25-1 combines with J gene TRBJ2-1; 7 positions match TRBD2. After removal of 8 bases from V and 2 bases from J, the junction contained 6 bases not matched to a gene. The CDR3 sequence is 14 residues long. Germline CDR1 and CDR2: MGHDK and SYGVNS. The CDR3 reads CASAQAGTYNEQFF. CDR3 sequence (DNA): TGTGCCAGCGCCCAAGCGGGAACCTACAATGAGCAGTTCTTC. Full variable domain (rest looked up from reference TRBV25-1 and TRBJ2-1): EADIYQTPRYLVIGTGKKITLECSQTMGHDKMYWYQQDPGMELHLIHYSYGVNSTEKGDLSSESTVSRIRTEHFPLTLESARPSHTSQYLCASAQAGTYNEQFFGPGTRLTVL.

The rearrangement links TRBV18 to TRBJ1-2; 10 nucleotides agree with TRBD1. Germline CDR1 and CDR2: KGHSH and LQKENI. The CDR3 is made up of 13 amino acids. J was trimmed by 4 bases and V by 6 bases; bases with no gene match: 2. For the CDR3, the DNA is TGTGCCAGCTCGGGACAGGGGACCTATGGCTACACCTTC. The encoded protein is CASSGQGTYGYTF.

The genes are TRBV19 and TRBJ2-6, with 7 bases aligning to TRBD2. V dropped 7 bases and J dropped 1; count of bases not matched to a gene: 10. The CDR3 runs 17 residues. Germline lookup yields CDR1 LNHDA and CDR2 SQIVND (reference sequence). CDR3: CASIRSQAGSGANVLTF. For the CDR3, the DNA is TGTGCCAGTATTAGGTCCCAAGCGGGGTCTGGGGCCAACGTCCTGACTTTC.

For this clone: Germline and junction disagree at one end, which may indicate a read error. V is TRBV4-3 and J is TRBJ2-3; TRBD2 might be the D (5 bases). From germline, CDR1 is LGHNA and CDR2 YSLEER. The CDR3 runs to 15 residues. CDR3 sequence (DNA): TGCGCCAGCAGCCTCGGAGGCTCTCGCACGGATACGCAGTATTTT. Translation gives CASSLGGSRTDTQYF.

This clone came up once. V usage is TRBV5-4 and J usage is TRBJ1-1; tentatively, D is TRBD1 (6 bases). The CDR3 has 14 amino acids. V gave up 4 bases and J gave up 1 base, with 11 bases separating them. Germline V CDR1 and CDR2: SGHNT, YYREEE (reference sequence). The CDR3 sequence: CASSHPTGNTEAFF. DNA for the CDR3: TGTGCCAGCAGCCACCCGACAGGGAACACTGAAGCTTTCTTT.

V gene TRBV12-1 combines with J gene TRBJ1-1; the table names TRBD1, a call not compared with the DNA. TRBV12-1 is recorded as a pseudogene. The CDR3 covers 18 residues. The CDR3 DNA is TGTGCCAGCATCGCCTACCCCGGGACAGGGGGAGGGAGCACTGAAGCTTTCTTT. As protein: CASIAYPGTGGGSTEAFF.

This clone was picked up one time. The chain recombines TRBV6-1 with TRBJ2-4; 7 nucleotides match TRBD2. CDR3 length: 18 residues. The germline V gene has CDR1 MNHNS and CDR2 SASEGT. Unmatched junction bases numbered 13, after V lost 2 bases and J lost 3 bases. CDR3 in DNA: TGTGCCAGCAGTGAAACAGACGGACCAGGGAGGGTCAAAAACATTCAGTACTTC. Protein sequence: CASSETDGPGRVKNIQYF.

The DNA for the CDR3 is TGTGCCATCAGGGAGAGCTCTGACTATGGCTACACCTTC. It is translated as CAIRESSDYGYTF. V usage is TRBV10-3 and J usage is TRBJ1-2; unclear D gene. The V and J ends lost 6 bases and 3 bases respectively, with 11 bases between them. Germline CDR1 reads ENHRY; CDR2 reads SYGVKD. This CDR3 region has 13 residues.

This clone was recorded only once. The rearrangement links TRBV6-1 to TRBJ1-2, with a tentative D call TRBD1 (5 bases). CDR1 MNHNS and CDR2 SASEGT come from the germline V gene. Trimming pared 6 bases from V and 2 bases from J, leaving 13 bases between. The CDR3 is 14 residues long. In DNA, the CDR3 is TGTGCCAGCAGGTCCCGACAGTCCAACTATGGCTACACCTTC. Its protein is CASRSRQSNYGYTF.

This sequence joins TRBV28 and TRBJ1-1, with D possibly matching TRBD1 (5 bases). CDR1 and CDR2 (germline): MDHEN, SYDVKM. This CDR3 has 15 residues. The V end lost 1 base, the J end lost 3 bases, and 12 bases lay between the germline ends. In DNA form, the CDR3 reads TGTGCCAGCAGTTTATTCGGGGGATCGGACACTGAAGCTTTCTTT. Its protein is CASSLFGGSDTEAFF.

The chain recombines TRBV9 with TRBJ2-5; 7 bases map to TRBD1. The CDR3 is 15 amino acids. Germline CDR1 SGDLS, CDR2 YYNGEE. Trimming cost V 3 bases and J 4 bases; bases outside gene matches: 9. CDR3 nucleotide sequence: TGTGCCAGCAGCGAGAGGGGACAGCTCCTAGAGACCCAGTACTTC. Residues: CASSERGQLLETQYF.

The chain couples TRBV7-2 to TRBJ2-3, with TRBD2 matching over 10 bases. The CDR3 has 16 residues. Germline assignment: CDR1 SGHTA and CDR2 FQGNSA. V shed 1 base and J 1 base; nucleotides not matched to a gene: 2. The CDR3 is CASSLVLAGRTDTQYF. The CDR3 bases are TGTGCCAGCAGCTTAGTACTAGCGGGGCGCACAGATACGCAGTATTTT.

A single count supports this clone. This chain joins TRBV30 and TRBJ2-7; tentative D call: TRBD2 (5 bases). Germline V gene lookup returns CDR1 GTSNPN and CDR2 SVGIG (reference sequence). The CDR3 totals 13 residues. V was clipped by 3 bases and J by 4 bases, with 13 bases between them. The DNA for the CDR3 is TGTGCCTGGAGCACTAGAATCGGGTACGAGCAGTACTTC. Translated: CAWSTRIGYEQYF.

The CDR3 region has the DNA TGTGCCAGCAGTTTAGCTAGTGTCCAAGAGACCCAGTACTTC. Translation: CASSLASVQETQYF. J is TRBJ2-5 and V is TRBV27; D gene uncertain. From germline, CDR1 is MNHEY and CDR2 SMNVEV (reference sequence). CDR3 size: 14 residues. V was cut by 2 bases and J by 1 base, with 8 bases left in between.

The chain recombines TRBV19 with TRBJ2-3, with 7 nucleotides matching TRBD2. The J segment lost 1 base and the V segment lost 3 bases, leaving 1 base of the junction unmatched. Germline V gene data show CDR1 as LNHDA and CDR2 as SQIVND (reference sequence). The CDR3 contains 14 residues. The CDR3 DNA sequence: TGTGCCAGTAGTATGGGAGGGCGCACAGATACGCAGTATTTT. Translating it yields CASSMGGRTDTQYF. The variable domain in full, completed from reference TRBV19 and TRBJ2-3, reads DGGITQSPKYLFRKEGQNVTLSCEQNLNHDAMYWYRQDPGQGLRLIYYSQIVNDFQKGDIAEGYSVSREKKESFPLTVTSAQKNPTAFYLCASSMGGRTDTQYFGPGTRLTVL.

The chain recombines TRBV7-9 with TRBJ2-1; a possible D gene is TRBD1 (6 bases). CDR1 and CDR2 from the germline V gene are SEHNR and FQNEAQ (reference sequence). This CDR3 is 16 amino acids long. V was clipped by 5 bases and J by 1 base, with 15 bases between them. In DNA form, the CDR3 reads TGTGCCAGCAGCCCAACAACAGGGTTTTCCTACAATGAGCAGTTCTTC. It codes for CASSPTTGFSYNEQFF. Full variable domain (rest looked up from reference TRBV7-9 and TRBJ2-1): DTGVSQNPRHKITKRGQNVTFRCDPISEHNRLYWYRQTLGQGPEFLTYFQNEAQLEKSRLLSDRFSAERPKGSFSTLEIQRTEQGDSAMYLCASSPTTGFSYNEQFFGPGTRLTVL.